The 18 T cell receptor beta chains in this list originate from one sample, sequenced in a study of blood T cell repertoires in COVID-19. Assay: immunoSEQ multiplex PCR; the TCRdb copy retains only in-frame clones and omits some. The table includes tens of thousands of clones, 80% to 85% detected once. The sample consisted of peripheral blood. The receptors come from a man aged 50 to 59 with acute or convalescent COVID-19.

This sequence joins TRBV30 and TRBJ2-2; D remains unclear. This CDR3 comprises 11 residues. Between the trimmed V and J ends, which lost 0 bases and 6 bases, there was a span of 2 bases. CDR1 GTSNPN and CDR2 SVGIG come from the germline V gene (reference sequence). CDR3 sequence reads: CAWSVAGELFF. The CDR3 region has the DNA TGTGCCTGGAGTGTCGCCGGGGAGCTGTTTTTT.

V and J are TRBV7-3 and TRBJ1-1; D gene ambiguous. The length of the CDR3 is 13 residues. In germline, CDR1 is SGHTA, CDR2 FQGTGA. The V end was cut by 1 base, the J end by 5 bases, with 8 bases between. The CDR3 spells CASSLNTGTEAFF. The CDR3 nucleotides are TGTGCCAGCAGCTTAAACACGGGGACTGAAGCTTTCTTT.

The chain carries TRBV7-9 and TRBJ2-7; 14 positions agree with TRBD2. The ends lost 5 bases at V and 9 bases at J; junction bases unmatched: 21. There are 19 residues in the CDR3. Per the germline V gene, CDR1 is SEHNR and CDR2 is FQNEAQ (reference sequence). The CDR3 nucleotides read TGTGCCAGCAGCAAAGATCCGGGACTAGCGGGGGCCCCTTTAGGGGGGCAGTACTTC. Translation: CASSKDPGLAGAPLGGQYF.

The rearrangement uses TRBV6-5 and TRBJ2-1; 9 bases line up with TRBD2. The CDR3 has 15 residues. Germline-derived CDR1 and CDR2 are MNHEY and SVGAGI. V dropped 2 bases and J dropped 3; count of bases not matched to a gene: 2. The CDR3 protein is CASSYVSGGYNEQFF. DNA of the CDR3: TGTGCCAGCAGTTACGTTAGCGGGGGCTACAATGAGCAGTTCTTC.

The CDR3 DNA reads as TGTGCCAGTAGTATAGGGGCGCCCGCTGGCACCTACGAGCAGTACTTC. Protein sequence: CASSIGAPAGTYEQYF. This sequence joins TRBV19 and TRBJ2-7, with D hard to call. Germline values: CDR1 LNHDA, CDR2 SQIVND (reference sequence). The length of the CDR3 is 16 residues. Trimming left V 1 base short and J 2 bases short, with 15 bases between.

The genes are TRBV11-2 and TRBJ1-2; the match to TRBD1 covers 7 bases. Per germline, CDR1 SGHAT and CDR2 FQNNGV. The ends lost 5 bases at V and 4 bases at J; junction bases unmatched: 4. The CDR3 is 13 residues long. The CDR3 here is CASSAGTVYGYTF. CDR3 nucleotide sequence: TGTGCCAGCAGCGCCGGGACAGTCTATGGCTACACCTTC.

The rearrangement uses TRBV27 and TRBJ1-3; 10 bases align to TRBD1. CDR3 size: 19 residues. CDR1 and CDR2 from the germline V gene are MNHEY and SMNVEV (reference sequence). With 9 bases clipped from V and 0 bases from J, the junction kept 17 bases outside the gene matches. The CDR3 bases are TGTGCCAGTAGTCGCGGGGCTCCGGGACAGGGGAGCTCTGGAAACACCATATATTTT. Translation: CASSRGAPGQGSSGNTIYF.

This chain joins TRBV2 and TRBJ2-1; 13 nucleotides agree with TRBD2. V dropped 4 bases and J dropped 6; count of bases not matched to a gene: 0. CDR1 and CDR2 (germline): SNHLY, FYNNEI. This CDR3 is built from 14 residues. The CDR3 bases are TGTGCCAGCAGTGGGACTAGCGGGAGCAATGAGCAGTTCTTC. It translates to CASSGTSGSNEQFF.

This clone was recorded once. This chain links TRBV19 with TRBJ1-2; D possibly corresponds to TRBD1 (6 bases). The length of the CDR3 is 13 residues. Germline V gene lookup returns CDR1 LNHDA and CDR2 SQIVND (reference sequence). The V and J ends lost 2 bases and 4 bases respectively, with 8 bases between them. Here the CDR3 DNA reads TGTGCCAGTAGTATAACAGGGAGCTATGGCTACACCTTC. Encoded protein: CASSITGSYGYTF.

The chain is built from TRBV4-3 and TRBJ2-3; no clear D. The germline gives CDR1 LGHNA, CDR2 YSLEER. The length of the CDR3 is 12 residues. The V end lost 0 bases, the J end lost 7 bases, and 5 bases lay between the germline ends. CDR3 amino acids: CASSQDGNTQYF. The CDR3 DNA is TGCGCCAGCAGCCAAGATGGCAATACGCAGTATTTT.

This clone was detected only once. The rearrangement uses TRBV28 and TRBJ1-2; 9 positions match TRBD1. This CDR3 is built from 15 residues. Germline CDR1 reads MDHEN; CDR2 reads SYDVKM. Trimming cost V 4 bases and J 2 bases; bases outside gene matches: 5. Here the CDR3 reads CASSSAGTGNYGYTF. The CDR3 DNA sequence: TGTGCCAGCAGTTCCGCCGGGACAGGGAACTATGGCTACACCTTC.

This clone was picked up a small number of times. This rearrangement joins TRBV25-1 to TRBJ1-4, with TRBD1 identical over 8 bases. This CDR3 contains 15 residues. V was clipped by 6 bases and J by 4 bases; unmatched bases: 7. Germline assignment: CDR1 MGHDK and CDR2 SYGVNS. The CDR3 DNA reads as TGTGCCAGCAGCCGGAGGGACAGGATTAATGAAAAACTGTTTTTT. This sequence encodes CASSRRDRINEKLFF. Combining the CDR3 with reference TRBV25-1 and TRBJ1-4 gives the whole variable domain EADIYQTPRYLVIGTGKKITLECSQTMGHDKMYWYQQDPGMELHLIHYSYGVNSTEKGDLSSESTVSRIRTEHFPLTLESARPSHTSQYLCASSRRDRINEKLFFGSGTQLSVL.

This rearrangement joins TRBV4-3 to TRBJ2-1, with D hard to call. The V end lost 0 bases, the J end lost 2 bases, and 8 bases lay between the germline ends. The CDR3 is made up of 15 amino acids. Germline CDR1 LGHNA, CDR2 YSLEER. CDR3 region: CASSQDSQTYNEQFF. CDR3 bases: TGCGCCAGCAGCCAAGATTCGCAGACCTACAATGAGCAGTTCTTC.

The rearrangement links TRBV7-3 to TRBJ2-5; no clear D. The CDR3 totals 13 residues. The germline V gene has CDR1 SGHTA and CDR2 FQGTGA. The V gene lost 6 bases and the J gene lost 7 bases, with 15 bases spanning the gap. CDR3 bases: TGTGCCAGCAGTTCGGCCCCAGGTGGGACCCAGTACTTC. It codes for CASSSAPGGTQYF. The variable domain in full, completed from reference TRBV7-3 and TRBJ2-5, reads GAGVSQTPSNKVTEKGKYVELRCDPISGHTALYWYRQSLGQGPEFLIYFQGTGAADDSGLPNDRFFAVRPEGSVSTLKIQRTERGDSAVYLCASSSAPGGTQYFGPGTRLLVL.

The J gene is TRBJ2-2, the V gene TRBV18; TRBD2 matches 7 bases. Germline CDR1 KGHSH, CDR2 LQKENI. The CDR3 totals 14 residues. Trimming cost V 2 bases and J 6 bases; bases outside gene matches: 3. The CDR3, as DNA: TGTGCCAGCTCACCAGGGCTAGCGGCCGGGGAGCTGTTTTTT. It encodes CASSPGLAAGELFF.

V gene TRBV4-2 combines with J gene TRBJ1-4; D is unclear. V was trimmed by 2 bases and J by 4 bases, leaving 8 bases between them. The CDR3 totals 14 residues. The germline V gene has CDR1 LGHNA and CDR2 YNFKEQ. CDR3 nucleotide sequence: TGTGCCAGCAGCCAACGGTCGAATAATGAAAAACTGTTTTTT. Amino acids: CASSQRSNNEKLFF.

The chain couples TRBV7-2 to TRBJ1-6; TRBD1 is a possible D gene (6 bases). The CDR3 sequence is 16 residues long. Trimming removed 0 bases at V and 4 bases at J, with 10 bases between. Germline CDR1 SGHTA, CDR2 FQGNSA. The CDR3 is CASSLAGTSYNSPLHF. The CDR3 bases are TGTGCCAGCAGCTTAGCAGGGACAAGTTATAATTCACCCCTCCACTTT.

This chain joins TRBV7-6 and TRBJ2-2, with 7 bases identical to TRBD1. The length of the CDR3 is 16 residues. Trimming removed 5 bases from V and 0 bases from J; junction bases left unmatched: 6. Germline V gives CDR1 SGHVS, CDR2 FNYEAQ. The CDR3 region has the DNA TGTGCCAGCAGCAGGGACAGACTTTCGAACACCGGGGAGCTGTTTTTT. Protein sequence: CASSRDRLSNTGELFF.